This T cell receptor beta chain was sequenced for a study of T cell responses to AZD1222 COVID-19 vaccine. The study's findings and limits: All repertoire sampling was performed exclusively after the peak T cell response. At 160-218 and 743-854, vaccine-associated CD4 TCRs were dominant, and they spanned spike. A rise in Spike-specific TCR breadth and depth followed two AZD1222 doses.

About this clone itself: Its target is unknown.

The CDR3 runs to 16 residues. CDR1 is SNHLY and CDR2 is FYNNEI in the germline V gene. Trimming cost V 3 bases and J 9 bases, with 21 bases left between them. TCRdb's copy holds only in-frame clones and misses some; the assay was immunoSEQ multiplex PCR. The repertoire consists of some 170,000 clones, with 70% to 90% occurring once and the leading ten covering roughly 4%. Sequences were derived from peripheral blood, sampled 28 days after the second AZD1222 dose. The chain links TRBV2 to TRBJ1-5; D ambiguous. The TCR was taken from an adult who received the AZD1222 COVID-19 vaccine. As DNA, the CDR3 is TGTGCCAGCAGTGATGGTCAGGACCCTTTGAATTGGCCCCAGCATTTT. This sequence encodes CASSDGQDPLNWPQHF. Looking up the rest from reference TRBV2 and TRBJ1-5 gives the full variable domain: EPEVTQTPSHQVTQMGQEVILRCVPISNHLYFYWYRQILGQKVEFLVSFYNNEISEKSEIFDDQFSVERPDGSNFTLKIRSTKLEDSAMYFCASSDGQDPLNWPQHFGDGTRLSIL.